These 13 T cell receptor beta chains were all obtained from the same sample, sequenced in a study of T-cell memory formation after mild COVID-19 (dated by TCRdb to the early 2020s). Library preparation was by 5' RACE. Sequencing took place on an Illumina NovaSeq 6000. Starting from the raw public reads, TCRdb applied fastp trimming at Q25, assembled clones with MiXCR and retained in-frame beta chains. Each CDR3 protein appears once, grouped with its most common genes and DNA. The sample records around 410,000 distinct CDR3 sequences, 20% to 30% of which are singletons. The ten largest account for about 12% of the sample. Input material: PBMCs or a T cell subset sorted from them (not recorded which). Source of these receptors: an adult woman who had mild COVID-19 (a few samples of this study predate the infection). The sample titles of this study are shuffled in the database, so cell type and time point are left out; the donor was told from shared clones.

This sequence joins TRBV7-2 and TRBJ2-5, with D possibly TRBD2 on 6 matching bases. The germline V and J ends were trimmed by 6 bases and 6 bases, with 23 bases remaining between them. The CDR3 runs to 16 residues. Germline assignment: CDR1 SGHTA and CDR2 FQGNSA. CDR3 amino acids: CASSQNPGRTGKTQYF. The CDR3 bases are TGTGCCAGCAGTCAAAACCCGGGGAGGACCGGGAAGACCCAGTACTTC.

This clonotype came up a few times. CDR3 sequence: CASSFSSGTPNSYEQYF. The CDR3 DNA reads as TGTGCCAGCAGCTTTAGCTCCGGGACACCTAACTCCTACGAGCAGTACTTC. The chain carries TRBV7-9 and TRBJ2-7; perhaps TRBD1 as D (6 bases). The CDR3 extends over 17 amino acids. CDR1 SEHNR and CDR2 FQNEAQ come from the germline V gene (reference sequence). V lost 3 bases to trimming and J lost 0 bases, with 18 bases between them.

The V and J genes are TRBV20-1 and TRBJ2-1, with D possibly TRBD2 on 5 matching bases. The CDR3 contains 17 residues. V was cut by 0 bases and J by 0 bases, with 15 bases left in between. Germline CDR1 is DFQATT and CDR2 is SNEGSKA (reference sequence). The DNA for the CDR3 is TGCAGTGCTAGAGATCAGGTTAGCGCCTACTCCTACAATGAGCAGTTCTTC. Translated: CSARDQVSAYSYNEQFF.

Points on this clonotype: At one end the junction does not follow the germline gene, possibly because of a read error. The chain employs TRBV20-1 and TRBJ2-7, with D tentatively TRBD1 (7 bases). Germline-derived CDR1 and CDR2 are DFQATT and SNEGSKA (reference sequence). This CDR3 has 13 residues. The CDR3 DNA reads TGCAGTGCTAGAGATAGTCGGGGGACAGACCTGACCTTC. It specifies CSARDSRGTDLTF.

J is TRBJ1-5 and V is TRBV7-8, with D hard to call. V gave up 2 bases and J gave up 3 bases, with 14 bases separating them. The CDR3 is 16 amino acids. Per germline, CDR1 SGHVS and CDR2 FQNEAQ. The CDR3 sequence is CASSLTWGRYNQPQHF. The CDR3 DNA follows: TGTGCCAGCAGCTTAACCTGGGGAAGGTACAATCAGCCCCAGCATTTT.

The rearrangement uses TRBV20-1 and TRBJ2-7; TRBD1 might be the D (6 bases). Between the trimmed V and J ends, which lost 0 bases and 2 bases, there was a span of 14 bases. Germline V gene data show CDR1 as DFQATT and CDR2 as SNEGSKA (reference sequence). The CDR3 has 15 residues. CDR3 DNA sequence: TGCAGTGCTAGAGATACGCGGACAGAGGCCTACGAGCAGTACTTC. This encodes CSARDTRTEAYEQYF.

This clonotype appeared a few times. The J gene is TRBJ2-1, the V gene TRBV4-2; D unclear. With 5 bases removed from V and 4 bases from J, the gap between germline ends came to 9 bases. Per the germline V gene, CDR1 is LGHNA and CDR2 is YNFKEQ. The CDR3 is made up of 13 amino acids. For the CDR3, the DNA is TGTGCCAGCAGCTACGGTCAGTACAATGAGCAGTTCTTC. As protein: CASSYGQYNEQFF.

The chain is built from TRBV6-6 and TRBJ2-1, with D hard to call. Germline CDR1 MNHNY, CDR2 SVGAGI (reference sequence). The CDR3 totals 11 residues. With 8 bases removed from V and 3 bases from J, the gap between germline ends came to 5 bases. The CDR3 DNA follows: TGTGCCAGCCGAATCTACAATGAGCAGTTCTTC. Its translation: CASRIYNEQFF.

This clonotype came up many times. The rearrangement joins TRBV7-2 to TRBJ2-2; 8 nucleotides align to TRBD2. The germline gives CDR1 SGHTA, CDR2 FQGNSA. This CDR3 is 15 amino acids long. The ends lost 6 bases at V and 4 bases at J; junction bases unmatched: 7. The CDR3: CASRLGGASTGELFF. In DNA, the CDR3 is TGTGCCAGCAGACTCGGGGGGGCGAGCACCGGGGAGCTGTTTTTT.

In its sample, this clonotype was seen a few times. This rearrangement joins TRBV10-3 to TRBJ2-1; 12 bases agree with TRBD2. With V trimmed by 0 bases and J by 10 bases, 13 bases remained unmatched. Germline CDR1 and CDR2: ENHRY and SYGVKD. The CDR3 contains 18 residues. CDR3 bases: TGTGCCATCAGTGAGTCTGCTAGCGGGGGGGACTCCTCTGGGGAGCAGTTCTTC. Encoded protein: CAISESASGGDSSGEQFF.

This rearrangement joins TRBV12-3 or TRBV12-4 to TRBJ2-1; possible D gene TRBD2, 6 bases. With 3 bases removed from V and 6 bases from J, the gap between germline ends came to 9 bases. This CDR3 comprises 13 residues. The CDR3 region has the DNA TGTGCCAGCAGTTTCCGGCGGGGCAATGAGCAGTTCTTC. As protein: CASSFRRGNEQFF.

The rearrangement joins TRBV30 to TRBJ2-1; 12 bases map to TRBD1. This CDR3 contains 13 residues. Per the germline V gene, CDR1 is GTSNPN and CDR2 is SVGIG (reference sequence). After removal of 3 bases from V and 14 bases from J, the junction contained 8 bases not matched to a gene. The CDR3 coding sequence is TGTGCCTGGAGGTTATGGGGGACAGGGGGCAAGTTCTTC. Translated, it gives CAWRLWGTGGKFF.

V and J are TRBV12-3 or TRBV12-4 and TRBJ1-1; TRBD1 might be the D (5 bases). Trimming stripped 7 bases from V and 1 base from J, with 19 bases between. This CDR3 spans 16 amino acids. The CDR3 nucleotides read TGTGCCAGCATCTTAGGGAGGGGCCGCAAGAACACTGAAGCTTTCTTT. Its protein is CASILGRGRKNTEAFF.